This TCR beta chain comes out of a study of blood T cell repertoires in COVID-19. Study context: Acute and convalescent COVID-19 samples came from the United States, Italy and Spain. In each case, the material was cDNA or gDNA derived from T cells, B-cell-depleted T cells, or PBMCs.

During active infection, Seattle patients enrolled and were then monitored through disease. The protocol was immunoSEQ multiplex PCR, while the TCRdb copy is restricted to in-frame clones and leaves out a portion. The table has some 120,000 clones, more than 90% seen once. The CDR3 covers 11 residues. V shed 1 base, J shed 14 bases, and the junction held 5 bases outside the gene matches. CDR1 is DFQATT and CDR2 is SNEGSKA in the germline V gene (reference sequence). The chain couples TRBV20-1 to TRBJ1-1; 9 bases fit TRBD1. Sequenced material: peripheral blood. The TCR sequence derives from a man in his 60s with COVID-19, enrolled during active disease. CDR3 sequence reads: CSARVGDRVFF. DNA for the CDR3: TGCAGTGCTAGAGTTGGGGACAGGGTGTTCTTT.